This T cell receptor (beta chain) was retrieved from a study of cytomegalovirus exposure and HLA in healthy donors. Each of the donors was a healthy bone marrow donor. Although they were nominally healthy when sampled, donors likely had unrecorded immune exposures. Trimming took 5 bases from V and 1 from J, leaving 14 bases between them. In germline, CDR1 is SGHAT, CDR2 FQNNGV. The CDR3 runs 15 residues. Primers: 60 Vbeta forward and 13 Jbeta reverse. The assay was immunoSEQ multiplex PCR, and TCRdb's table has in-frame clones only and misses some. This sample has around 61,000 clones, with about four fifths found just once.

The sample comprised PBMCs. V usage is TRBV11-2 and J usage is TRBJ1-1; unclear D gene. The TCR originated in a man aged 35 to 55 in good health and CMV-seronegative. The CDR3 sequence: CASSVLRRKNTEAFF. DNA of the CDR3: TGTGCCAGCAGCGTCCTTCGGCGGAAGAACACTGAAGCTTTCTTT.